This is a list of T cell receptor beta chains from one sample in a study of blood T cell repertoires in COVID-19. Profiled with immunoSEQ multiplex PCR; TCRdb holds only in-frame clones, not every one. The table shows 65,000 to 75,000 clones, with more than 65% occurring only once. Sequenced material: peripheral blood. These receptors came from an older woman with acute or convalescent COVID-19. Both conserved end residues are part of each CDR3. D genes are given only for firm matches. Size values are once, few and many counts, or a class for expanded clones, and some rows have none.

>TRBJ1-4|TRBV6-5|TRBD1|NA
CASGQGTTNEKLFF
TGTGCCAGCGGACAGGGTACAACTAATGAAAAACTGTTTTTT
>TRBJ1-4|TRBV5-1|TRBD1|NA
CASSEARGQATNEKLVF
TGCGCCAGCAGCGAGGCTCGGGGACAGGCAACTAATGAAAAACTGGTTTTT
>TRBJ1-4|TRBV4-1|NA|NA
CASSQVGDLREKLFF
TGCGCCAGCAGCCAAGTGGGGGACTTACGGGAAAAACTGTTTTTT
>TRBJ1-4|TRBV13|NA|once
CASSRGSIGEKLFF
TGTGCCAGCAGTAGAGGGAGTATAGGTGAAAAACTGTTTTTT
>TRBJ2-1|TRBV7-3|NA|once
CASSLRPGLYNEQFF
TGTGCCAGCAGCTTAAGACCTGGACTCTACAATGAGCAGTTCTTC
>TRBJ1-2|TRBV6-6|NA|NA
CASSSDSHGYTF
TGTGCCAGCAGCTCAGACAGTCATGGCTACACCTTC
>TRBJ1-2|TRBV6-6|NA|NA
CASSRRGSGGYYTF
TGTGCCAGCTCCCGTCGGGGGTCAGGTGGCTACTACACCTTC
>TRBJ2-1|TRBV19|TRBD1|NA
CASKEGAAYNEQFF
TGTGCCAGTAAAGAGGGGGCCGCTTACAATGAGCAGTTCTTC
>TRBJ2-7|TRBV7-6|NA|NA
CASSLGVQARGVKHEQYF
TGTGCCAGCAGCTTAGGGGTCCAGGCGCGCGGGGTGAAACACGAGCAGTACTTC
>TRBJ1-4|TRBV7-6|NA|NA
CASSSGAGQFNEKLFF
TGTGCCAGCAGTTCCGGGGCGGGGCAGTTTAATGAAAAACTGTTTTTT
>TRBJ1-2|TRBV9|TRBD1|NA
CASSVEGAVGGYTF
TGTGCCAGCAGCGTAGAGGGGGCAGTCGGTGGCTACACCTTC
>TRBJ2-3|TRBV2|TRBD2|NA
CASSEWKSGGAGDTQYF
TGTGCCAGCAGTGAATGGAAAAGCGGGGGGGCCGGAGATACGCAGTATTTT
>TRBJ2-6|TRBV19|NA|NA
CASSIGESGANVLTF
TGTGCCAGTAGTATAGGCGAGTCTGGGGCCAACGTCCTGACTTTC
>TRBJ1-6|TRBV11-2|TRBD1|NA
CASSADRGFSPLHF
TGTGCCAGCAGCGCTGACAGGGGTTTTTCACCCCTCCACTTT
>TRBJ2-6|TRBV10-3|NA|NA
CAMKQGSGANVLTF
TGTGCCATGAAACAGGGCTCTGGGGCCAACGTCCTGACTTTC
>TRBJ2-7|TRBV9|NA|NA
CASSVGGFRVREQYF
TGTGCCAGCAGCGTAGGTGGTTTCCGGGTGAGGGAGCAGTACTTC
>TRBJ2-1|TRBV7-2|NA|once
CASSWGHSNEQFF
TGTGCCAGCAGCTGGGGGCACTCCAATGAGCAGTTCTTC
>TRBJ2-2|TRBV30|TRBD2|once
CAWRRTSGPGELFF
TGTGCCTGGAGACGGACTAGCGGGCCCGGGGAGCTGTTTTTT
>TRBJ1-1|TRBV11-2|NA|few
CASSLVRGARTEAFF
TGTGCCAGCAGCTTAGTCCGGGGGGCGCGCACTGAAGCTTTCTTT
>TRBJ1-2|TRBV12-5|NA|medium-sized
CASGLTRVREAITNYGYTF
TGTGCTAGTGGTTTGACCCGAGTTAGGGAGGCGATTACTAACTATGGCTACACCTTC
>TRBJ2-3|TRBV10-3|NA|NA
CASGRGASDTQYF
TGTGCCTCCGGACGGGGGGCGTCAGATACGCAGTATTTT
>TRBJ1-2|TRBV29-1|NA|once
CSVERGGQSYYGYTF
TGCAGCGTTGAACGGGGGGGGCAGAGCTACTATGGCTACACCTTC
>TRBJ1-2|TRBV19|NA|NA
CASSIESGRGYGYTF
TGTGCCAGTAGTATAGAAAGCGGCAGGGGATATGGCTACACCTTC
>TRBJ1-1|TRBV3-1/TRBV3-2|NA|once
CASSQVGVGTEAFF
TGTGCCAGCAGCCAAGTGGGCGTCGGCACTGAAGCTTTCTTT